This TCR beta chain was identified during a study of shared clonotypes between healthy human individuals. Profiling relied on immunoSEQ multiplex PCR, and the TCRdb table lists in-frame clones only, not all of them. The data hold roughly 2,000,000 clones, with around 96% observed a single time. Naive CD8 populations comprised CD45RO-negative cells positively selected for CCR7, excluding terminally differentiated effector memory CD45RA+ cells. The TCR comes from a man aged 18 to 30 in good health. Material for sequencing was naive CD8+ T cells sorted from blood.

In nucleotides, the CDR3 is TGTGCCTGGAGCCTCCCGATTGATCGGGAGCAGTACTTC. Its protein is CAWSLPIDREQYF. The chain is built from TRBV30 and TRBJ2-7, with no clear D. CDR3 length equals 13 residues. Trimming shortened V by 3 bases and J by 7 bases, and 16 bases separated the two germline ends. Looked up from germline, CDR1 is GTSNPN and CDR2 is SVGIG (reference sequence).